This is a list of T cell receptor beta chains from one sample in a study of blood T cells in healthy people across ages. TCRdb reprocessed the 5' RACE reads with MiXCR, giving one entry per CDR3 protein. In the table there are fewer than 800,000 distinct CDR3 sequences, 32% of which are singletons. Sequenced: blood. The receptors derive from an elderly woman in good health. The CDR3 runs from the conserved cysteine through the conserved F or W. Each record gives: CDR3 protein, V gene, clone size. Clone size is stated in some rows and not others, as once, few, many or a class when expanded.

cdr3_aa: CASILGVGKEAQYF
v_call: TRBV6-6
clone_size: many

cdr3_aa: CASSDLGRGYTF
v_call: TRBV6-1
clone_size: many

cdr3_aa: CASSVDGSLNSPLHF
v_call: TRBV9
clone_size: few

cdr3_aa: CASSGRVVETQYF
v_call: TRBV6-6
clone_size: many

cdr3_aa: CASSLEDRADAYGYTF
v_call: TRBV5-8
clone_size: many

cdr3_aa: CSALPQDGTEAFF
v_call: TRBV29-1
clone_size: .

cdr3_aa: CASSVGGEAGAYVLTF
v_call: TRBV25-1
clone_size: .

cdr3_aa: CASRGAATNEKLFF
v_call: TRBV12-3/TRBV12-4
clone_size: few

cdr3_aa: CSAVASDHYEQYF
v_call: TRBV20-1
clone_size: .

cdr3_aa: CASSFYGGSPRTDTQYF
v_call: TRBV5-6
clone_size: many

cdr3_aa: CASRDRSAAGANVLTF
v_call: TRBV2
clone_size: .

cdr3_aa: CSVEGTSGRETYNEQFF
v_call: TRBV29-1
clone_size: .

cdr3_aa: CSASITTGNTIYF
v_call: TRBV20-1
clone_size: few

cdr3_aa: CASSVGGGGYQETQYF
v_call: TRBV9
clone_size: .

cdr3_aa: CASSSVATSGGGPETQFF
v_call: TRBV7-2
clone_size: .

cdr3_aa: CASSLPGLAGGEGNEQFF
v_call: TRBV5-4
clone_size: many

cdr3_aa: CASSETGHTDTQYF
v_call: TRBV2
clone_size: many

cdr3_aa: CSARTSGSDEQFF
v_call: TRBV20-1
clone_size: once

cdr3_aa: CSARAGTPGYEQFF
v_call: TRBV20-1
clone_size: many

cdr3_aa: CAGSQDWQGKYEQYF
v_call: TRBV3-1
clone_size: .

cdr3_aa: CASSVAGAGAIYEQYF
v_call: TRBV9
clone_size: few

cdr3_aa: CASSLTGQFEQYF
v_call: TRBV12-3/TRBV12-4
clone_size: many

cdr3_aa: CSASEPGEETQYF
v_call: TRBV20-1
clone_size: .

cdr3_aa: CASSLGTGRYQPQHF
v_call: TRBV3-1
clone_size: many

cdr3_aa: CAWSVLTGVNTEAFF
v_call: TRBV30
clone_size: .

cdr3_aa: CASSLPASSYEQYF
v_call: TRBV7-9
clone_size: few

cdr3_aa: CATSREHHRGGNYGYTF
v_call: TRBV15
clone_size: many

cdr3_aa: CASSIYFRRTKYNEQFF
v_call: TRBV13
clone_size: many

cdr3_aa: CASSFSLPTHEQFF
v_call: TRBV12-3/TRBV12-4
clone_size: many

cdr3_aa: CSARASGAINEQFF
v_call: TRBV20-1
clone_size: many

cdr3_aa: CAISPEAYNEQFF
v_call: TRBV10-3
clone_size: many

cdr3_aa: CASSDGRSYGYTF
v_call: TRBV6-1
clone_size: many

cdr3_aa: CASSQALVGAETQYF
v_call: TRBV5-5
clone_size: .

cdr3_aa: CASSLDRTNEKLFF
v_call: TRBV5-1
clone_size: few

cdr3_aa: CASGTGRFENEQFF
v_call: TRBV10-3
clone_size: many

cdr3_aa: CASSMTGTDNSPLHF
v_call: TRBV3-1
clone_size: many

cdr3_aa: CASSFLTDNEQFF
v_call: TRBV11-2
clone_size: many

cdr3_aa: CATQDASNQPQHF
v_call: TRBV19
clone_size: .

cdr3_aa: CAISPGSGGAYNEQFF
v_call: TRBV10-3
clone_size: .

cdr3_aa: CASSQDRSGNYGYTF
v_call: TRBV4-3
clone_size: many

cdr3_aa: CASGEGYEQYF
v_call: TRBV7-9
clone_size: .

cdr3_aa: CASSFSSDTQYF
v_call: TRBV7-9
clone_size: many

cdr3_aa: CASSGTGATDTQYF
v_call: TRBV9
clone_size: many

cdr3_aa: CASSSRDNNSPLHF
v_call: TRBV11-2
clone_size: .

cdr3_aa: CASRSGNTEAFF
v_call: TRBV5-1
clone_size: .

cdr3_aa: CASTGTDKAKNIQYF
v_call: TRBV6-5
clone_size: .

cdr3_aa: CASSIPGQETQYF
v_call: TRBV5-1
clone_size: many

cdr3_aa: CASRRTGGAWGYTF
v_call: TRBV7-9
clone_size: many

cdr3_aa: CASSLGGVGNTEAFF
v_call: TRBV12-3/TRBV12-4
clone_size: many

cdr3_aa: CSARPLTGSYGYTF
v_call: TRBV20-1
clone_size: .

cdr3_aa: CASSLKSGLAGTYEQYF
v_call: TRBV11-1
clone_size: .

cdr3_aa: CASSYGVATNEKLFF
v_call: TRBV6-6
clone_size: many

cdr3_aa: CASSAWTSNTEAFF
v_call: TRBV2
clone_size: .

cdr3_aa: CASSQTSGRSYEQYF
v_call: TRBV4-1
clone_size: .

cdr3_aa: CAIGGPAGYEQYF
v_call: TRBV10-3
clone_size: many

cdr3_aa: CAISESADTQYF
v_call: TRBV10-3
clone_size: many

cdr3_aa: CASDRGGSRTDTQYF
v_call: TRBV9
clone_size: many

cdr3_aa: CASNIQPGDTEYF
v_call: TRBV7-2
clone_size: many

cdr3_aa: CASSFWDSYEQYF
v_call: TRBV5-6
clone_size: many

cdr3_aa: CASSITGTGEYF
v_call: TRBV28
clone_size: few